This TCR beta chain was sequenced in a study of cytomegalovirus exposure and HLA in healthy donors. Libraries were prepared by immunoSEQ multiplex PCR; TCRdb keeps only in-frame clonotypes and omits some of them. In the table there are some 120,000 clones, around nine tenths of which are singletons. Comment on this clone: Its antigen is unknown.

Study-level results: In the 120 validation repertoires, a later analysis found that first-cohort TCR clusters tended to co-occur. In vitro checks showed that a few CMV-associated chains really do target CMV antigens.

The approximately 130-subject validation cohort, separate from the roughly 700-subject first cohort, included the donors. The CDR3 extends over 12 amino acids. Germline CDR1 is SGDLS and CDR2 is YYNGEE. With 4 bases clipped from V and 11 bases from J, the junction kept 4 bases outside the gene matches. Input material: PBMCs. The chain combines TRBV9 with TRBJ1-4, with TRBD1 matching over 8 bases. The clonotype comes from a man aged 30 to 45 in good health and CMV-seronegative. This CDR3 reads CASSPDRAKLFF. CDR3 coding DNA: TGTGCCAGCAGCCCGGACAGGGCGAAACTGTTTTTT.